This T cell receptor (beta chain) was recovered during a study of blood T cell repertoires in COVID-19. On the study more broadly: Samples taken during acute and convalescent COVID-19 were collected in the United States, Italy and Spain. PBMCs, B-cell-depleted T cells, or T cells provided the cDNA or gDNA that made up the material.

The germline CDR1 and CDR2 sequences are SNHLY and FYNNEI. The CDR3 runs to 14 residues. The V end lost 9 bases, the J end lost 4 bases, and 18 bases lay between the germline ends. Per the original methods: Using reference gene primer amplification, nucleated cell counts were estimated. The data were produced by immunoSEQ multiplex PCR, yet TCRdb's version contains in-frame clones alone and is incomplete. Clone size and V and J calls were adopted from that table, with D and trimming inferred from the DNA. The sample has 150,000 to 200,000 clones, roughly nine tenths seen once. The chain combines TRBV2 with TRBJ1-2; tentative D call: TRBD1 (6 bases). This clonotype was obtained from a human donor in a cohort sampled during active COVID-19. Sequencing was carried out using peripheral blood. The chain's CDR3 is CARTSGANPYGYTF. As DNA, the CDR3 is TGTGCCAGAACGTCAGGGGCAAATCCCTATGGCTACACCTTC.